This T cell receptor beta chain came from a study of early T cells in non-severe SARS-CoV-2 infection. In the study overall: Bulk RNA taken from unsorted whole blood was sequenced, leaving chains unpaired. Whole-study findings and limits: The matching step, a VDJdb search, favored anti-spike CD8 responses and missed private and CD4 specificities.

The CDR3 contains 14 residues. V lost 1 base and J 5 bases, leaving 8 bases between the germline ends. From germline, CDR1 is SGHNT and CDR2 YENEEA. As for this clonotype: Its antigen remains unknown.

Tagging with unique molecular identifiers was applied to individual cDNA molecules. TCRdb reprocessed the 5' RACE reads via MiXCR and lists one record per CDR3 protein. The profile shows roughly 53,000 distinct CDR3 sequences, roughly 8.7% of them singletons. The chain employs TRBV11-3 and TRBJ2-2; D is uncertain. Sequenced material: whole blood, taken at baseline. The TCR sequence derives from an adult who was a healthcare worker with PCR-confirmed SARS-CoV-2 infection or an uninfected control (not recorded which). CDR3 region: CASSLVFGTGELFF. In DNA, the CDR3 is TGTGCCAGCAGCTTAGTATTCGGGACCGGGGAGCTGTTTTTT.